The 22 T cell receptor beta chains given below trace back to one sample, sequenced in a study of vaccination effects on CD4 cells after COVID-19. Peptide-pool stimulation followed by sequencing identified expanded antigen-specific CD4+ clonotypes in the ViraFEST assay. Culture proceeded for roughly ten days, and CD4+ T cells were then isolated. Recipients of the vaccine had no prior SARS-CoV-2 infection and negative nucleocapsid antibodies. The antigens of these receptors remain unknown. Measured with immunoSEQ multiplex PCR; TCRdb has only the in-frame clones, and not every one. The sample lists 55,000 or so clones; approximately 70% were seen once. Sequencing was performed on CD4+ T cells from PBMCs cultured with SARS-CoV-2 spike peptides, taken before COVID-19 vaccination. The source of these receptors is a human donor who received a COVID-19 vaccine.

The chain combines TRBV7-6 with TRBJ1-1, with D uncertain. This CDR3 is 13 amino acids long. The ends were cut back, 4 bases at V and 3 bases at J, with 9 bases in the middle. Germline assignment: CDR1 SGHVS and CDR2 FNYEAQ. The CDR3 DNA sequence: TGTGCCAGCAGCTCAAGGCCGGACACTGAAGCTTTCTTT. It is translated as CASSSRPDTEAFF.

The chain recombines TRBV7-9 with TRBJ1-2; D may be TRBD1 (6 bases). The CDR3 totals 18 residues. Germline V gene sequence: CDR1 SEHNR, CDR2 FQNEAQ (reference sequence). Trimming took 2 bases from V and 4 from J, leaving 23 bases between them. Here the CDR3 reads CASSLSQKSRPRGYGYTF. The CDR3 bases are TGTGCCAGCAGCTTATCCCAAAAGAGCCGGCCCAGGGGCTATGGCTACACCTTC.

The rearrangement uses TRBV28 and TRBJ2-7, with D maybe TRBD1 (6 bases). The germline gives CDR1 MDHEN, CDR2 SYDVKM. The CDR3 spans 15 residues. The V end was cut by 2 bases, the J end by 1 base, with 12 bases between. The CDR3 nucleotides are TGTGCCAGCAGTTTAAACAGGGTTGGGTCCTACGAGCAGTACTTC. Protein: CASSLNRVGSYEQYF.

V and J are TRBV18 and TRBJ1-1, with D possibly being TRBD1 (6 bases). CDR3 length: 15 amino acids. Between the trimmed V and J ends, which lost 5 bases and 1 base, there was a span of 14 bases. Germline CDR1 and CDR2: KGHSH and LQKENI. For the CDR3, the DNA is TGTGCCAGCTCATCGACGACAGGCTCGAACACTGAAGCTTTCTTT. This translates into CASSSTTGSNTEAFF.

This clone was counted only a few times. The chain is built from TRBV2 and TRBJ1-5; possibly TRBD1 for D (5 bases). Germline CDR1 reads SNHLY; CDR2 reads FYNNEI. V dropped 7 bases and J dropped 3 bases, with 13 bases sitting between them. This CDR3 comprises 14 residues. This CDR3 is CASKLGTVNQPQHF. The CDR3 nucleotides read TGTGCCAGCAAATTGGGGACCGTCAATCAGCCCCAGCATTTT.

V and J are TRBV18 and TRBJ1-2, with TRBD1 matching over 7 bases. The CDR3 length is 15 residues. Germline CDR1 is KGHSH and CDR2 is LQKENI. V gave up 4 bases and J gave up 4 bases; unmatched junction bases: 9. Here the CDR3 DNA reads TGTGCCAGCTCACATCGGGAGGGGGCTGGCTATGGCTACACCTTC. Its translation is CASSHREGAGYGYTF.

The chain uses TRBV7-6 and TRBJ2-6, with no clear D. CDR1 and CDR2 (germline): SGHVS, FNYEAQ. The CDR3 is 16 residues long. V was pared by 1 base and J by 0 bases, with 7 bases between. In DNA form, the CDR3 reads TGTGCCAGCAGCTTAGGGGTAAGCTCTGGGGCCAACGTCCTGACTTTC. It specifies CASSLGVSSGANVLTF.

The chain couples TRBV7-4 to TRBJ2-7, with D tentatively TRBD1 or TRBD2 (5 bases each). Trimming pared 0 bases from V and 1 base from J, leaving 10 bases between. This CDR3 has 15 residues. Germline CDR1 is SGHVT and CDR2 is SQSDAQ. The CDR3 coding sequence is TGTGCCAGCAGCTTAGCCCGGGACCCTTCCTACGAGCAGTACTTC. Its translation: CASSLARDPSYEQYF.

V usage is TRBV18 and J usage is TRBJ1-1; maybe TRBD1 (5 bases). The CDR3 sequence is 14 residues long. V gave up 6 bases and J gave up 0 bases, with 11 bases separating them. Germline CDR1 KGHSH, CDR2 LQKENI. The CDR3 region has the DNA TGTGCCAGCTCTTACCAGGGAATGAACACTGAAGCTTTCTTT. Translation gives CASSYQGMNTEAFF. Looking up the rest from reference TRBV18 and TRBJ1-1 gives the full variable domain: NAGVMQNPRHLVRRRGQEARLRCSPMKGHSHVYWYRQLPEEGLKFMVYLQKENIIDESGMPKERFSAEFPKEGPSILRIQQVVRGDSAAYFCASSYQGMNTEAFFGQGTRLTVV.

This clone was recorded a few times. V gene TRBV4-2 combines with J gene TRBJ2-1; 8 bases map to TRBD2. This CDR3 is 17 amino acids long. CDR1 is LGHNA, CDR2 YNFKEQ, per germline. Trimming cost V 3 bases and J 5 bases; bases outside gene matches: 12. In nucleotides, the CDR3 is TGTGCCAGCAGCCACGCAGTTCCCTTGCGGGGGGACAATGAGCAGTTCTTC. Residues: CASSHAVPLRGDNEQFF.

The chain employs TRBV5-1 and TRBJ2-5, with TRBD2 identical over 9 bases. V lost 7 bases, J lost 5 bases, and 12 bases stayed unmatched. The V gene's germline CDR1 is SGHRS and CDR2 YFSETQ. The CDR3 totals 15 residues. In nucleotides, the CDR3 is TGCGCCAGCGGACTAGCGTTAGGGGGCGCGGAGACCCAGTACTTC. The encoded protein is CASGLALGGAETQYF.

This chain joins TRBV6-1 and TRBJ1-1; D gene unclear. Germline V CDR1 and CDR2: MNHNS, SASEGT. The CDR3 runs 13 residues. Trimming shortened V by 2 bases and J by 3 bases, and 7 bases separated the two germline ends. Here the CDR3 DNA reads TGTGCCAGCAGTGAAAGGGTTGACACTGAAGCTTTCTTT. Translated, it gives CASSERVDTEAFF.

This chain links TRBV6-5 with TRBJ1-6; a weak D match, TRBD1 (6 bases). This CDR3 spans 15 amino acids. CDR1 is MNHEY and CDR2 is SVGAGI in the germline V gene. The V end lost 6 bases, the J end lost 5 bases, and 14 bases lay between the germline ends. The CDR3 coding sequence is TGTGCCAGCAGGGGAACAGGGTCGCATAATTCACCCCTCCACTTT. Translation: CASRGTGSHNSPLHF.

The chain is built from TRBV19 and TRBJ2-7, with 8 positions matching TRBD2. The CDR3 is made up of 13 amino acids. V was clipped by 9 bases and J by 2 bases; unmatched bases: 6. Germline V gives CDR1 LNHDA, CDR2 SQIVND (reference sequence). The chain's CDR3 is CASRGGPTYEQYF. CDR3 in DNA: TGTGCCAGCCGCGGGGGGCCGACCTACGAGCAGTACTTC.

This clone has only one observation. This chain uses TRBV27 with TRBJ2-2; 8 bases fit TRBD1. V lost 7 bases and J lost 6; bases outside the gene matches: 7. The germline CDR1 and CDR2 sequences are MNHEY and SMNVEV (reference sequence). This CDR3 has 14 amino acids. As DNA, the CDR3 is TGTGCCAGCATTAGGACAGGGAAGTCCGGGGAGCTGTTTTTT. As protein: CASIRTGKSGELFF.

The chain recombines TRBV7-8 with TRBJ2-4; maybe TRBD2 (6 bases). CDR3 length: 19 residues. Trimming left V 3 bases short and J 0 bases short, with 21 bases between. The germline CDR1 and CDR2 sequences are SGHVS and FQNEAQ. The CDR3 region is CASSLFFGSGPLAKNIQYF. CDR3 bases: TGTGCCAGCAGCTTGTTCTTCGGTAGCGGACCATTAGCCAAAAACATTCAGTACTTC.

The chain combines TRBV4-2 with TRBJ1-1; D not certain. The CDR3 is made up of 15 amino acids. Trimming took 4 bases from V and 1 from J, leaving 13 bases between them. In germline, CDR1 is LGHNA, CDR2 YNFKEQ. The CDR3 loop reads CASSPDPTGNTEAFF. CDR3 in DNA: TGTGCCAGCAGCCCCGACCCCACGGGGAACACTGAAGCTTTCTTT.

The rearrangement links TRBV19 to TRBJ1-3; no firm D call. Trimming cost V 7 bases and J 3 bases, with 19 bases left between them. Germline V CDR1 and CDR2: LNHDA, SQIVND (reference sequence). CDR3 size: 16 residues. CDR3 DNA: TGTGCCAGTACCCTACGCGGAGGTGGTGTTGGAAACACCATATATTTT. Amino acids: CASTLRGGGVGNTIYF.

The CDR3 DNA reads as TGTGCCAGCAGTCTTAATGGACAGGGCCTCGTTCCCTATCAGCCCCAGCATTTT. This gives the protein CASSLNGQGLVPYQPQHF. The chain couples TRBV6-2 or TRBV6-3 to TRBJ1-5; 8 positions agree with TRBD1. The germline gives CDR1 MNHEY, CDR2 SVGEGT. The ends lost 5 bases at V and 5 bases at J; junction bases unmatched: 17. CDR3 length: 18 amino acids.

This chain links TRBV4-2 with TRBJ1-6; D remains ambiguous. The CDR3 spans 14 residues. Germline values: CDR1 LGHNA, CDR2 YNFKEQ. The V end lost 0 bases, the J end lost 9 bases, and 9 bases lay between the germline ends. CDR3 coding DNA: TGTGCCAGCAGCCAAGATGGAAGGGTTTCACCCCTCCACTTT. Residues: CASSQDGRVSPLHF.

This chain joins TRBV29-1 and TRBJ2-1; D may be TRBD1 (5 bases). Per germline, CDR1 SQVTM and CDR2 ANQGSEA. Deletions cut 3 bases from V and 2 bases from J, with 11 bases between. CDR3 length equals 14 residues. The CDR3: CSVEGMTAYNEQFF. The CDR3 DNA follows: TGCAGCGTTGAGGGTATGACAGCCTACAATGAGCAGTTCTTC.

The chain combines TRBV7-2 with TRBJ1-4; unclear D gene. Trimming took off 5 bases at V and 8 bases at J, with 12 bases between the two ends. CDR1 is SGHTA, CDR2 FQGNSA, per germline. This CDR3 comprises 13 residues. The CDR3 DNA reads TGTGCCAGCAGCCAAGGCCAGCAAGAAAAACTGTTTTTT. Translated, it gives CASSQGQQEKLFF.